The entry that follows covers one TCR beta chain sequence. This sample is part of a study of blood T cells in healthy people across ages. It was with a sample-barcoded 5' primer and a J-beta primer mix that a second PCR of roughly 6 to 12 cycles was run. Tags on each cDNA molecule came from a template-switch adaptor with 12 random nucleotides. Individual samples furnished no less than 2.5 million CDR3-containing paired-end reads apiece. In TCRdb, the 5' RACE reads were re-called with MiXCR into one record per CDR3 protein. The sample contains 1.4 million to 1.5 million distinct CDR3 sequences, 40% to 50% of which appear only once. Trimming took 0 bases from V and 2 from J, leaving 14 bases between them. The CDR3 loop spans 17 amino acids. CDR1 SNHLY and CDR2 FYNNEI come from the germline V gene.

Sequencing used blood. V usage is TRBV2 and J usage is TRBJ1-5; perhaps TRBD1 as D (5 bases). The source is a woman between 18 and 29 years old in good health. The CDR3 DNA sequence: TGTGCCAGCAGTGAAGCGCAGAGGGGTCCGGGCAATCAGCCCCAGCATTTT. Translating gives CASSEAQRGPGNQPQHF.